This section outlines one TCR beta chain sequence together with its context. The germline CDR1 and CDR2 sequences are GTSNPN and SVGIG (reference sequence). Trimming took 2 bases from V and 6 from J; bases not matched to a gene: 23. The CDR3 is made up of 20 amino acids. The sample is drawn from a study of blood T cell repertoires in COVID-19. Overall study context: COVID-19 samples, acute and convalescent, were from the United States, Italy and Spain. T cells, B-cell-depleted T cells, or PBMCs provided the cDNA or gDNA that served as material.

How the authors handled the data: Quantification of nucleated cells was approximated via reference gene primer amplification. Assay used: immunoSEQ multiplex PCR; TCRdb lists only in-frame clones, some missing. That table furnishes V, J and clone size, whereas the DNA furnished D and trimming. The profile covers approximately 100,000 clones, with approximately 84% appearing a single time and roughly 6% taken by the ten largest. The source material was peripheral blood. This chain connects TRBV30 to TRBJ2-2; 8 positions agree with TRBD2. The sequence was obtained from a human donor in a cohort sampled during active COVID-19. In DNA, the CDR3 is TGTGCCTGGAGTATCAGGAGAACATGGGGGTCCGCCGGGGGGGCCGGGGAGCTGTTTTTT. Protein product: CAWSIRRTWGSAGGAGELFF. The full variable domain, rest sourced from reference TRBV30 and TRBJ2-2, is SQTIHQWPATLVQPVGSPLSLECTVEGTSNPNLYWYRQAAGRGLQLLFYSVGIGQISSEVPQNLSASRPQDRQFILSSKKLLLSDSGFYLCAWSIRRTWGSAGGAGELFFGEGSRLTVL.